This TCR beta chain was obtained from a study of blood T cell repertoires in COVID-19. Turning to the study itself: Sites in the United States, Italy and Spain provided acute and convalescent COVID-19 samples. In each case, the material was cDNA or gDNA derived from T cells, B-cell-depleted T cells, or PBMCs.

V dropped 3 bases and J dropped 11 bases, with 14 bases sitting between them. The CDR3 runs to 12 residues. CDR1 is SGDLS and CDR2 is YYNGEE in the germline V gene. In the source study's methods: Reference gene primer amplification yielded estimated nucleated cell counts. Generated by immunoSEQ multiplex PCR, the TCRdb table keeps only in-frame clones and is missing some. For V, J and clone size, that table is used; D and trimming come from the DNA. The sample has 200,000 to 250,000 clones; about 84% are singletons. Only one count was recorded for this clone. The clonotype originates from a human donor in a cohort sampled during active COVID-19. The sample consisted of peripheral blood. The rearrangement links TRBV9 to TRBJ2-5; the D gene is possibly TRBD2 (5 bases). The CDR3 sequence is CASSAPRTEQYF. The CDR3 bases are TGTGCCAGCAGCGCACCGCGGACTGAACAGTACTTC.